The text below deals with one TCR beta chain. This receptor's antigen is unknown. No qualities accompany the bases; no much larger clone lies one base away. The sample comes from a study of beta chain features in type 1 diabetes (dated by TCRdb to the late 2010s). For the wider study: No differences in mean age, gender distribution, total cell number or subset yield were found between patients and healthy donors. The study compared TCRB repertoires of sorted circulating CD4+ T cell subsets between recently diagnosed type 1 diabetes patients and matched healthy donors. A total of around 100 million sorted cells were examined across all samples, and RNA yield correlated strongly with the number of cells per subset. Regulatory and stem cell-like memory subsets were obtained from only 8 patients and about 8 healthy donors, while naive and central memory subsets were obtained from all 30 or so donors.

V is shortened by 4 bases, J by 5 bases, and the region joining them spans 15 bases. Its CDR3 holds 14 amino acids, cysteine through phenylalanine. Only the CDR3 DNA stays, 42 bases, in frame from base 1. The CDR1 and CDR2 encoded by the germline V gene are ENHRY and SYGVKD. The entire amount of isolated RNA was reverse transcribed using the High Capacity cDNA Reverse Transcription Kit, so the sequenced TCRB transcripts were expressed ones. Naive, central memory and regulatory T cell samples underwent deep immunoSEQ sequencing, averaging around 3.7 million total reads per sample. After sorted cells were lysed in RLT buffer, RNA was extracted with DNase-treated RNeasy Micro or Mini kits, with the choice depending on cell number. Each cell subset was processed separately to prevent cross-contamination, with patient and healthy donor samples processed together. The immunoSEQ multiplex PCR was used to amplify TCRB sequences from cDNA, yielding 87-bp fragments that span the CDR3 region. Sequencing of the amplicons was done on the Illumina HiSeq platform. The published analysis was carried out like this. Synthetic template baselines were used to correct PCR bias computationally, reads within Hamming distance 2 were collapsed together, and singletons that could not be merged were discarded. By aligning reads against IMGT, V, D and J genes, CDR3 length, and insertions or deletions at six rearrangement sites were assigned. Clonotype counts were normalized to sorted cell number within each subset before computing true diversity and Gini coefficients with the tcR R package. The overlap coefficient, calculated on TCRB nucleotide sequences, was used to measure repertoire sharing. Not all clones reach the TCRdb copy of this immuneACCESS table, which keeps in-frame sequences only. Checked studies attribute under half of the gap to unresolved V genes and leave the rest unexplained. V and J calls and clone size are as listed in that table; D and trimming were resolved from the DNA. The table for this sample lists under 150,000 clones; 6.9% of them were counted only once. The ten largest clones represent approximately 1.5% of the sample.

What the work shows at the level of the full study, not this receptor alone: Naive, central memory and regulatory TCRB repertoires appeared more similar among patients than among healthy donors. Because cDNA was sequenced instead of genomic DNA, highly expressing activated cells could be over-represented, though the groups showed no difference in activation or CD3 levels. Shorter templates might have been favored by PCR, but patient and control samples were amplified and corrected together, so both groups would have been affected equally by any skew. In all four CD4+ subsets, TCRB CDR3 length was moderately but significantly shorter in type 1 diabetes patients. Fewer insertions and more nucleotide deletions at VDJ recombination sites were observed in patients with type 1 diabetes, implying thymic rearrangement abnormalities. Because small numbers of individuals were included in the HLA sub-analyses, any influence of HLA type on TCRB rearrangement was left unresolved.

A single peripheral blood draw of around 120 mL on average was collected from each donor into heparinised tubes. A BD FACSAria II and a panel including CD45RO, CCR7, CD25, CD127, CD95 and CD27 were used to sort naive, central memory, regulatory and stem cell-like memory CD4+ T cells. Every sorted population had a purity above 95%. Right away, PBMCs were isolated by Lymphoprep density gradient centrifugation and were stained directly, with no culture step. To minimize batch effects, samples were stained and sorted in pairs, one healthy donor with one patient per experiment. The chain was built from TRBV10-3 and TRBJ2-7; the D region possibly corresponds to TRBD1 (6 bases align). Sequencing used central memory CD4+ T cells from blood. The sequence derives from a woman aged 25 to 39 in good health. CDR3 protein: CAISGRDRLDEQYF. The DNA reads as follows: TGTGCCATCAGTGGCCGAGACAGGCTGGACGAGCAGTACTTC.